This T cell receptor beta chain was recorded in a study of T cell responses to AZD1222 COVID-19 vaccine (dated by TCRdb to 2020 to 2023). For the wider study: Because spike-specific TCR depth and breadth did not differ between the two schedules, AZD1222 recipients who got a second dose at roughly 4 weeks were pooled with those who got a second dose at roughly 12 weeks. TCR sequencing was performed for roughly 250 trial participants, of whom about 200 were given two doses of AZD1222 and roughly 25 were given two doses of MenACWY control vaccine. Enrollment into the trials was organized by age into subgroups of 18-55, 56-69 and 70-plus years, and those subgroups contained roughly 150, 30 and 60 TCR-sequenced participants, respectively.

This clone was counted between two and nine times. Its antigen specificity is not known. Base qualities are missing; no much larger clone stands one base away. Broad study findings and their caveats: No day 14 peak-response samples were available, so repertoires were characterized only after the peak T cell response. CD4 TCRs associated with the vaccine covered the entire spike protein, and the dominant responses were in regions 160-218 and 743-854. Nearly half of unique spike-specific TCRs reportedly recognized epitopes outside regions mutated in the B.1.351 and B.1.1.7 variants. Conclusions about previously exposed vaccinees were limited because only a handful of AZD1222 recipients were SARS-CoV-2 seropositive at baseline. Participants were mostly white British, with more females than males. The authors suggested clonal diversity may have been underestimated. In the small 56-69-year group, the increase in depth fell short of significance, most likely because of low power. A significant rise in spike-specific TCR breadth and depth was observed after two AZD1222 doses relative to day 0 and relative to MenACWY recipients.

The CDR3 regions of human TCRbeta chains were subjected to immunosequencing. Under the source paper's analysis protocol: TCRs in the repertoires were matched against a reference library of SARS-CoV-2-specific TCRs that had been generated with the MIRA antigen-specificity platform. Breadth was defined as the fraction of unique TCRs that were SARS-CoV-2-associated, and depth was defined as the fraction of total T cells that were SARS-CoV-2-associated. Each spike-specific TCR was assigned to its reactive spike region and to a CD4 or CD8 class using the MIRA data. Log10-transformed breadth and depth values were compared by one-way ANOVA with Sidak's multiple comparisons tests. This is the immuneACCESS table as TCRdb keeps it, with only in-frame sequences that have V and J called. A part of the clones is gone; compared with another copy, unresolved V genes explain less than half, and the rest is unexplained. Clone size and V and J calls were adopted from that table, with D and trimming inferred from the DNA. In this sample the table shows around 130,000 clones, about 86% of which occur a single time. The ten largest clones add up to less than 15% of the sample.

Interpreted using the paper, the time point label stands for: baseline before first vaccination. Vaccinee samples were obtained from the UK trials COV001 and COV002, which included a single-blind randomized controlled phase 2/3 trial of AZD1222 (ChAdOx1 nCoV-19) in healthy adults. For TCRbeta chain sequencing, PBMC samples were collected from trial participants at day 0 and at day 28 after the second dose. In the germline V gene, CDR1 corresponds to SGHVS and CDR2 to FNYEAQ. Between the V and J ends, shortened by 3 bases and 0 bases respectively, the junction contains 18 bases. The CDR3, from cysteine to phenylalanine, totals 18 residues. Just the 54-base CDR3 DNA is kept, in frame starting at base 1.

The sample here was peripheral blood, taken on day 0 of AZD1222 vaccination. This receptor was obtained from an adult in good health. The chain couples TRBV7-6 to TRBJ1-3, and perhaps TRBD1 as D gene, on 6 matching bases. The bases read TGTGCCAGCAGCTTGGATATTTACAGGGCCTCCTCTGGAAACACCATATATTTT. This translates into CASSLDIYRASSGNTIYF.